A single sample gave rise to the 9 T cell receptor beta chains below, sequenced in a study of identifying expanded T cells in peripheral blood. Using immunoSEQ multiplex PCR, the repertoire was profiled, and TCRdb retains in-frame clones only, with some absent. The sample includes approximately 56,000 clones, approximately 82% of them seen just once. The sequencing input was blood. These TCRs come from a person between 18 and 70 years old in good health.

V usage is TRBV1 and J usage is TRBJ2-3. TRBV1 constitutes a pseudogene. This CDR3 comprises 14 residues. The CDR3 DNA is TGCACCAGCAGCGGTAGGGAAAACACAGATACGCAGTATTTT. Its protein is CTSSGRENTDTQYF.

The chain recombines TRBV7-6 with TRBJ2-7, with D possibly TRBD1 on 6 matching bases. CDR1 SGHVS and CDR2 FNYEAQ come from the germline V gene. The CDR3 consists of 16 residues. V was clipped by 0 bases and J by 4 bases, with 16 bases between them. CDR3 amino acids: CASSLAAGVSQYEQYF. CDR3 bases: TGTGCCAGCAGCTTAGCGGCAGGGGTGTCTCAGTACGAGCAGTACTTC.

V is TRBV18 and J is TRBJ2-3; D may correspond to TRBD1 or TRBD2 (5 bases each). The CDR3 totals 16 residues. Per the germline V gene, CDR1 is KGHSH and CDR2 is LQKENI. Trimming cost V 3 bases and J 0 bases, with 13 bases left between them. CDR3 bases: TGTGCCAGCTCACCCAATCAGGGAGCGAGCACAGATACGCAGTATTTT. It specifies CASSPNQGASTDTQYF.

The chain has TRBV2 and TRBJ1-1; D remains ambiguous. Germline V gene sequence: CDR1 SNHLY, CDR2 FYNNEI. The V gene lost 6 bases and the J gene lost 4 bases, with 18 bases spanning the gap. CDR3 length: 15 amino acids. DNA for the CDR3: TGTGCCAGCAGCCTCGTCCTGTCATTGGGCACTGAAGCTTTCTTT. Amino acids: CASSLVLSLGTEAFF.

The V gene is TRBV7-8, the J gene TRBJ1-2, with D uncertain. The CDR3 consists of 13 residues. Germline CDR1 is SGHVS and CDR2 is FQNEAQ. With 1 base removed from V and 6 bases from J, the gap between germline ends came to 9 bases. The CDR3 is CASSLGAGNGYTF. The CDR3 coding sequence is TGTGCCAGCAGCTTAGGGGCCGGGAATGGCTACACCTTC. Full variable domain (outside the CDR3, taken from reference TRBV7-8 and TRBJ1-2): GAGVSQSPRYKVAKRGQDVALRCDPISGHVSLFWYQQALGQGPEFLTYFQNEAQLDKSGLPSDRFFAERPEGSVSTLKIQRTQQEDSAVYLCASSLGAGNGYTFGSGTRLTVV.

The V and J genes are TRBV15 and TRBJ2-1; D may be TRBD1 (6 bases). V gave up 1 base and J gave up 3 bases, with 16 bases separating them. The CDR3 sequence is 17 residues long. CDR1 LNHNV and CDR2 YYDKDF come from the germline V gene (reference sequence). The CDR3 DNA sequence: TGTGCCACCAGCAGAGGGGTTAACAGGGTAAGCTACAATGAGCAGTTCTTC. Translated: CATSRGVNRVSYNEQFF.

V usage is TRBV6-1 and J usage is TRBJ2-1; D could derive from TRBD1 or TRBD2 (7 bases each). Looked up from germline, CDR1 is MNHNS and CDR2 is SASEGT. V was cut by 6 bases and J by 4 bases, with 13 bases left in between. This CDR3 comprises 14 residues. Here the CDR3 DNA reads TGTGCCAGCAGCAGGGGGGGGGCGTACAATGAGCAGTTCTTC. As protein: CASSRGGAYNEQFF.

V usage is TRBV19 and J usage is TRBJ2-3; 8 bases line up with TRBD2. Per the germline V gene, CDR1 is LNHDA and CDR2 is SQIVND (reference sequence). With 1 base clipped from V and 0 bases from J, the junction kept 0 bases outside the gene matches. The CDR3 runs to 15 residues. The DNA for the CDR3 is TGTGCCAGTAGTATAGCTAGCGGGAGCACAGATACGCAGTATTTT. Translation gives CASSIASGSTDTQYF.

CDR3 residues: CASSRTTGRGEKLFF. The CDR3 nucleotides read TGTGCCAGCAGCCGAACGACGGGAAGGGGCGAAAAACTGTTTTTT. The chain recombines TRBV7-2 with TRBJ1-4, with a weak D call TRBD1 (5 bases). Germline loops: CDR1 SGHTA, CDR2 FQGNSA. This CDR3 region has 15 residues. Trimming stripped 5 bases from V and 8 bases from J, with 18 bases between.